This T cell receptor beta chain was sequenced for a study of Ad26.COV2.S vaccination and SARS-CoV-2 variants. On the study more broadly: The COV1001 Ad26.COV2.S trial arm included the donor.

V lost 5 bases to trimming and J lost 3 bases; unmatched junction nucleotides: 0. This CDR3 has 11 residues. The germline V gene has CDR1 DFQATT and CDR2 SNEGSKA (reference sequence). Generated by immunoSEQ multiplex PCR, the TCRdb table keeps only in-frame clones and is missing some. This table has fewer than 500,000 clones, 75% to 95% appearing once. Treatment denoted: over 15 received Ad26.COV2.S at low or high dose, single or two shots; roughly five received placebo; per-sample allocation not given. After the first vaccine or placebo injection, samples were drawn on day 63. Here the sequenced sample was peripheral blood, taken in a trial of Ad26.COV2.S vaccine versus placebo. The receptor was derived from a person between 18 and 65 years old who received the Ad26.COV2.S COVID-19 vaccine or a placebo. The chain couples TRBV20-1 to TRBJ2-5; 7 bases align to TRBD1. Here the CDR3 reads CSADREETQYF. CDR3 nucleotides: TGCAGTGCTGACAGGGAAGAGACCCAGTACTTC.